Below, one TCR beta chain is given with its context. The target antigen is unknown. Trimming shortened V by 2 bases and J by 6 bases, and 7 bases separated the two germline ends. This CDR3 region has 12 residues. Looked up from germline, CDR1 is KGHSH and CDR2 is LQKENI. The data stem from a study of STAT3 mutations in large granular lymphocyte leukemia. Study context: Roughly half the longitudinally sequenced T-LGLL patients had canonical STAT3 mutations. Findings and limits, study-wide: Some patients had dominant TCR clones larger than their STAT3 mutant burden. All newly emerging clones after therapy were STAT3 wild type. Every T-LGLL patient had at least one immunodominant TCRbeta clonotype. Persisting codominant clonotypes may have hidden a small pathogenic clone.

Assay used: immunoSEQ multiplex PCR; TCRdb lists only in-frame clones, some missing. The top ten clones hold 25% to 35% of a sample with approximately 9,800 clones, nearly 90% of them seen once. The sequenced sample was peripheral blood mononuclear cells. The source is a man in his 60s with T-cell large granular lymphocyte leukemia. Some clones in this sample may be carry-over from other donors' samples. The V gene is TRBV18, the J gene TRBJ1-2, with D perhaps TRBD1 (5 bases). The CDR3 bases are TGTGCCAGCTCACCAGGGGGAGATGGCTACACCTTC. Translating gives CASSPGGDGYTF.